This T cell receptor (beta chain) is from a study of metastatic and nonmetastatic thyroid tumors. Study background: Repertoire data that came from the blood and tumor or nodule tissue of malignant and benign thyroid patients were compared. Regarding the study as a whole: Reportedly, malignant thyroid tumors had significantly higher TCR beta diversity than benign nodules, in blood and tumor.

Each patient went into thyroid surgery without having received any treatment. Original methodology: The distant-metastasis classifier for papillary thyroid cancer was built from CDR3 differences across clinicopathological groups. Via MiXCR, TCRdb re-called the PCR reads. The V and J calls were not made by the authors but by TCRdb's processing. The profile shows some 21,000 clones, roughly 24% of them singletons. Per germline, CDR1 SGHRS and CDR2 YFSETQ. The CDR3 loop spans 13 amino acids. The V end lost 0 bases, the J end lost 9 bases, and 10 bases lay between the germline ends. At least ten counts were recorded for this clone. Its antigen is unidentified.

V usage is TRBV5-1 and J usage is TRBJ1-5; D remains unclear. The receptor was derived from a female donor with papillary thyroid cancer or a benign thyroid nodule (not recorded which). Some clones in this sample may be carry-over from other donors' samples. Material: tumor tissue. The CDR3 region has the DNA TGCGCCAGCAGCTTGGCCGAAGAAGGGCCCCAGCATTTT. Translated, it gives CASSLAEEGPQHF.